This is a list of T cell receptor beta chains from one sample in a study of cytomegalovirus exposure and HLA in healthy donors. The method was immunoSEQ multiplex PCR; TCRdb's version includes in-frame clones alone and lacks a portion of them. The sample gives over 100,000 clones, 77% of which show up once; 8.5% to 10% is in the top ten. Sequenced: PBMCs. The receptors stem from a male donor in good health and CMV-seropositive. Both conserved end residues are part of each CDR3.

V	CDR3
TRBV7-9	CASSLVLAGVLLAKNIQYF
TRBV7-3	CSSSLTGGGSGHEQYF
TRBV2	CASSEGSASGYNEQFF
TRBV6-1	CASSEPGREDGYTF
TRBV5-1	CASSLETPPEFF
TRBV18	CASSPQQQETQYF
TRBV15	CATSRGGGRGYEQYF
TRBV5-4	CASSSTGQLGYTF
TRBV5-1	CASSGLNYGYTF
TRBV7-2	CASSLPYRDRVEDTQYF
TRBV7-2	CASSYRAGTSGSSYEQYF
TRBV7-8	CASSLRGTAWAEQYF
TRBV7-3	CASSFRGRGETQYF
TRBV2	CASSARTGWGTEAFF
TRBV28	CAISTGPTDTQYF
TRBV5-1	CASSLEGLAGGELFF
TRBV30	CAWRRNRDQPQHF
TRBV7-9	CASSVPGQRTSGANVLTF
TRBV6-5	CASSARTGFGYEQYF
TRBV28	CATILELAAGEQYF